What follows is one T cell receptor (beta chain) and its context. This entry is derived from a study of response to subunit inactivated influenza vaccine. Using its own MiXCR run on the RT-PCR reads, TCRdb lists one record per CDR3 protein. Here the sample spans approximately 730,000 distinct CDR3 sequences, 14% being singletons. In germline, CDR1 is MNHNS, CDR2 SASEGT. This CDR3 spans 15 amino acids. Trimming removed 5 bases from V and 6 bases from J; junction bases left unmatched: 9. V usage is TRBV6-1 and J usage is TRBJ1-2; 10 nucleotides line up with TRBD1. Sequencing was performed on PBMCs from blood, taken 14 to 15 days before vaccination. The receptor was isolated from a man aged 50 or older who received an inactivated influenza vaccine. This chain's CDR3 is CASSPRQGAFHGYTF. In nucleotides, the CDR3 is TGTGCCAGCAGTCCCAGACAGGGGGCGTTTCATGGCTACACCTTC.